This T cell receptor (beta chain) was sequenced during a study of T cells in Graves' hyperthyroidism and ophthalmopathy. This clonotype was seen more than once but under ten times. The antigen remains unidentified. Amplification of TCR beta CDR3 regions was performed using RNA transcripts as template. Carried out on the TCR CDR3, a first-round RT-PCR used the HTBI primer set. TCRdb processed the multiplex PCR reads anew with MiXCR; each CDR3 protein has one entry. The sample lists 200,000 to 250,000 distinct CDR3 sequences, about 17% occurring once. There are 14 residues in the CDR3. The germline gives CDR1 DFQATT, CDR2 SNEGSKA (reference sequence). V shed 4 bases and J shed 1 base, with 11 bases lying between them. Notes on the study in general: Median prediction lead before ophthalmopathy onset was around seven months with the model.

This clonotype was sampled from a young woman with Graves' ophthalmopathy. The rearrangement joins TRBV20-1 to TRBJ1-5, with D hard to call. The specimen was blood. The CDR3 here is CSANFGASNQPQHF. In nucleotides, the CDR3 is TGCAGTGCTAATTTCGGAGCAAGCAATCAGCCCCAGCATTTT.